This TCR beta chain was captured by sequencing in a study of T cell responses to AZD1222 COVID-19 vaccine. Overall study results and limits: Females made up more of the donors, who were largely white British, and clonal diversity may have come out too low. Two doses of AZD1222 preceded a rise in Spike-specific TCR breadth and depth.

Profiling relied on immunoSEQ multiplex PCR, and the TCRdb table lists in-frame clones only, not all of them. This sample carries around 100,000 clones, about nine tenths of them seen once, and the ten largest clones take about 50%. This CDR3 contains 15 residues. Germline V lookup: CDR1 MNHEY, CDR2 SMNVEV (reference sequence). The trim removed 5 bases at V and 4 bases at J, leaving 8 bases unmatched. In the case of this clone: Its antigen remains unidentified.

The sequences come from peripheral blood, collected on day 0 of AZD1222 vaccination. The sequence was collected from an adult in good health. This sequence joins TRBV27 and TRBJ1-2; 9 bases align to TRBD1. CDR3 in amino acids: CASSQKGQGSYGYTF. The CDR3 DNA follows: TGTGCCAGCAGTCAAAAGGGACAGGGAAGCTATGGCTACACCTTC.